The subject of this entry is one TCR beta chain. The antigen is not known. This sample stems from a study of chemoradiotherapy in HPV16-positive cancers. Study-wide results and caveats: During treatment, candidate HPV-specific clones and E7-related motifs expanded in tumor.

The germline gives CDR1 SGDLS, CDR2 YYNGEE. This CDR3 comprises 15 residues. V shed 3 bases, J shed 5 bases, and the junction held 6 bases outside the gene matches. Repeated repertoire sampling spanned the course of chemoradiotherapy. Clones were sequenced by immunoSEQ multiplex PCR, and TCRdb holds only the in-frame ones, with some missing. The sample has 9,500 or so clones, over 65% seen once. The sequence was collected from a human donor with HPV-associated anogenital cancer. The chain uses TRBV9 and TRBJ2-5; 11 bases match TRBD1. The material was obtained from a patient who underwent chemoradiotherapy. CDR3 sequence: CASSGGQGAGETQYF. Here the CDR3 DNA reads TGTGCCAGCAGCGGCGGACAGGGGGCGGGTGAGACCCAGTACTTC.